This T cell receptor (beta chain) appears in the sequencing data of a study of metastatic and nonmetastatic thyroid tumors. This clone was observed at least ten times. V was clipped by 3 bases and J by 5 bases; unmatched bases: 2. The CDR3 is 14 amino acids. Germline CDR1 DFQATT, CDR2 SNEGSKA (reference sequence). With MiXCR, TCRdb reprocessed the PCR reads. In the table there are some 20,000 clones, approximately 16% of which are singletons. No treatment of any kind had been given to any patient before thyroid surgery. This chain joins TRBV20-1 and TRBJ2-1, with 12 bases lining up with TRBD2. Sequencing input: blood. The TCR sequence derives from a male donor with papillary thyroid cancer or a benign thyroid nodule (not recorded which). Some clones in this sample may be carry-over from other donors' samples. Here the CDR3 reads CSARTSGSHNEQFF. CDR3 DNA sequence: TGCAGTGCTAGGACTAGCGGGAGCCACAATGAGCAGTTCTTC.